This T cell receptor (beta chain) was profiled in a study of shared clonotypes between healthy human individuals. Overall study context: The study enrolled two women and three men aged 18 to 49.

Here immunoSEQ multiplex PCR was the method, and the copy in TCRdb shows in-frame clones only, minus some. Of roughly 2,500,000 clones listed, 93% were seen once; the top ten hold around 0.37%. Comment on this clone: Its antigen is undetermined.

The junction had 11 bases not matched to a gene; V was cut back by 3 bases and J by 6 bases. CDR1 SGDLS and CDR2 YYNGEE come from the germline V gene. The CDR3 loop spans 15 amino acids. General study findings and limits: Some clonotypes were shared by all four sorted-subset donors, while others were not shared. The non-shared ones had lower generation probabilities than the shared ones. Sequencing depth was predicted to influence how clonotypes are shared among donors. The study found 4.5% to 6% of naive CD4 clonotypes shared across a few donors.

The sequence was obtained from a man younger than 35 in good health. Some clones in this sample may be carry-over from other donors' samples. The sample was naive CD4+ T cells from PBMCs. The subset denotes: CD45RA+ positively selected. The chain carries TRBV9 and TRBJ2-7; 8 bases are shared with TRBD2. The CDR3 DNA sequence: TGTGCCAGCAGCGATGGCGGGAGGTCCGGCAGCGAGCAGTACTTC. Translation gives CASSDGGRSGSEQYF.